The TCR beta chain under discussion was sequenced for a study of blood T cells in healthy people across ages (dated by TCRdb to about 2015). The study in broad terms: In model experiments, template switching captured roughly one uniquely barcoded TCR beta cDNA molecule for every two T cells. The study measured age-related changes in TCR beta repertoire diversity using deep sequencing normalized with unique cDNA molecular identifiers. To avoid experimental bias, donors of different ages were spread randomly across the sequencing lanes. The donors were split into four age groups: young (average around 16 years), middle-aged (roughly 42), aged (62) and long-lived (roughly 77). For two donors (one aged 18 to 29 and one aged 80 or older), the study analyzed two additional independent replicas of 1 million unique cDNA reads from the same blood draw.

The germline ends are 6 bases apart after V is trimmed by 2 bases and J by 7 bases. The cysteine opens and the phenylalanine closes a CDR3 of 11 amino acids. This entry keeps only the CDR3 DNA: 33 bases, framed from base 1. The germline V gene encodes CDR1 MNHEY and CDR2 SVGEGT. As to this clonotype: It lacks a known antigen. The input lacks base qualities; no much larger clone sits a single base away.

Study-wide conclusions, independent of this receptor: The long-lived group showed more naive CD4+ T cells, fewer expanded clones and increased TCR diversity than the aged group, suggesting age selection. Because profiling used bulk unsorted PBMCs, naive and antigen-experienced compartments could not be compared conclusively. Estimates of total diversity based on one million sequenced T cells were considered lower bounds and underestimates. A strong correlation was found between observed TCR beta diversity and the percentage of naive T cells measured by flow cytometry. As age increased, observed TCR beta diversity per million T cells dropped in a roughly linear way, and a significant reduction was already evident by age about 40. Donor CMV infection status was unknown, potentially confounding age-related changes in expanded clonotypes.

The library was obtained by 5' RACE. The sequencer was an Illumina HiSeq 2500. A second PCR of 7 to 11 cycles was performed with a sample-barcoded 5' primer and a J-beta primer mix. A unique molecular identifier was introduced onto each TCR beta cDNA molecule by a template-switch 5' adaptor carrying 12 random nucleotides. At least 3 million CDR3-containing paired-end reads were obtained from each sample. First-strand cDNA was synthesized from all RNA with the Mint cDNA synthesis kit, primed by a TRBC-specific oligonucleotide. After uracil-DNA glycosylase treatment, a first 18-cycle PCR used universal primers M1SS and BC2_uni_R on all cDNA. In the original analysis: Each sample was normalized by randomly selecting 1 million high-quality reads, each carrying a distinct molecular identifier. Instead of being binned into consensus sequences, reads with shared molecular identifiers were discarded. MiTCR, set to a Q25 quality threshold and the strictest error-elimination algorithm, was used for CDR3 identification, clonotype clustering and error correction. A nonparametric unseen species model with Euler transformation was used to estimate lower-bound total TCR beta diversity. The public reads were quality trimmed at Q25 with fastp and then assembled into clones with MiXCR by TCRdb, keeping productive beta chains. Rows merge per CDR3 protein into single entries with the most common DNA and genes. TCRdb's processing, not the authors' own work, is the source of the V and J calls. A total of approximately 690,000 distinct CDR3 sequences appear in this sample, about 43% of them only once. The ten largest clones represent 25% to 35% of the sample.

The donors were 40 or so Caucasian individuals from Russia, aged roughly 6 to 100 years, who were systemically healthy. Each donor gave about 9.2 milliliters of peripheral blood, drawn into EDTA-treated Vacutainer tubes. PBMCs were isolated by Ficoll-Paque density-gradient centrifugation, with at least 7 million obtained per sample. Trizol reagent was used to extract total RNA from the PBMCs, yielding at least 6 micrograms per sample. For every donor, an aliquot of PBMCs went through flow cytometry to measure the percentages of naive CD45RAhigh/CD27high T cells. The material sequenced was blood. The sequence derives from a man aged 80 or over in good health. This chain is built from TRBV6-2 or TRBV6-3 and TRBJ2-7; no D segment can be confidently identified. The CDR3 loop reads CASSYMDEQYF. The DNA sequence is TGTGCCAGCAGTTACATGGATGAGCAGTACTTC.